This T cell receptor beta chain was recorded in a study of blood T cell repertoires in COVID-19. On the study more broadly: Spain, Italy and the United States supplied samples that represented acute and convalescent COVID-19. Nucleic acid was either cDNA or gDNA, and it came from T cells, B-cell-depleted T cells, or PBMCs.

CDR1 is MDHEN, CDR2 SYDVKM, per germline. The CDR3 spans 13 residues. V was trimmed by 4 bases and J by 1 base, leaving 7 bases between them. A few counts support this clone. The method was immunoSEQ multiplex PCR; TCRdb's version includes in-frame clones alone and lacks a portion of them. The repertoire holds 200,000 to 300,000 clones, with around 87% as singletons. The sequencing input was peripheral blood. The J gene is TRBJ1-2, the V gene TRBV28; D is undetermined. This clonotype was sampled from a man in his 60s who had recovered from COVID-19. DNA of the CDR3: TGTGCCAGCAGTTCCACAATTAACTATGGCTACACCTTC. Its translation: CASSSTINYGYTF.